The 16 T cell receptor beta chains below were found in one sample sequenced in a study of CXCR3-negative and CXCR3-positive naive CD8 T cells. Libraries of TRB cDNA were made by 5' RACE and carried UMIs. TCRdb reprocessed the 5' RACE reads, keeping one entry per CDR3 protein, no DNA. The listing contains 45,000 to 75,000 distinct CDR3 sequences. Sample: naive CXCR3- CD8+ T cells from blood. The subset here: CD45RO-CCR7+CD27+CD95- naive CD8+ T cells lacking CXCR3 (TNR3-). The receptor source for this set is a human donor in good health. Some clones in this sample may be carry-over from other donors' samples.

The gene calls are TRBV20-1 and TRBJ2-7; with no DNA, the TCRdb D assignment of TRBD2 cannot be verified. Germline V lookup: CDR1 DFQATT, CDR2 SNEGSKA (reference sequence). This CDR3 is 13 amino acids long. CDR3 protein: CSSSRDSGLEQYF.

The J gene is TRBJ2-1, the V gene TRBV21-1; the D call of TRBD2 rests on TCRdb alone, since no DNA is present to check it. TRBV21-1 is shown as a pseudogene. This CDR3 region has 17 residues. CDR3 residues: CASSKASLALSYNEQFF.

CDR3 sequence: CASSPRGVTPQHF. The rearrangement links TRBV27 to TRBJ1-5. The CDR3 has 13 residues. The V gene's germline CDR1 is MNHEY and CDR2 SMNVEV (reference sequence).

V and J are TRBV3-1 and TRBJ2-3. Germline V CDR1 and CDR2: LGHDT, YNNKEL (reference sequence). This CDR3 is built from 16 residues. CDR3 sequence reads: CASSQVNRFVPDTQYF.

The chain has TRBV5-1 and TRBJ1-2. This CDR3 is 15 amino acids long. CDR1 and CDR2 (germline): SGHRS, YFSETQ. The CDR3 is CASSSLEGPEYGYTF.

The chain has TRBV9 and TRBJ2-1; TCRdb lists TRBD2, though no DNA is available to test this call. From germline, CDR1 is SGDLS and CDR2 YYNGEE. The length of the CDR3 is 16 residues. CDR3 protein: CASSTRISGGRDEQFF.

The rearrangement joins TRBV29-1 to TRBJ2-7; TCRdb selects TRBD1, and the lack of DNA leaves this call unchecked. The CDR3 runs to 13 residues. Per germline, CDR1 SQVTM and CDR2 ANQGSEA. The CDR3: CSVDPGTSYEQYF.

The rearrangement links TRBV7-9 to TRBJ2-7; TCRdb gives TRBD2 as the D gene, but with no DNA this cannot be confirmed. The CDR3 has 15 residues. The germline CDR1 and CDR2 sequences are SEHNR and FQNEAQ (reference sequence). CDR3 region: CASSERAGGFYEQYF.

The chain uses TRBV11-2 and TRBJ1-1; TCRdb proposes TRBD1, but this gene call is untestable without DNA. The CDR3 is 13 amino acids. Germline V CDR1 and CDR2: SGHAT, FQNNGV. This CDR3 is CASIRTGDTEAFF.

The chain has TRBV5-5 and TRBJ2-7. The CDR3 contains 13 residues. CDR1 SGHKS and CDR2 YYEKEE come from the germline V gene (reference sequence). The CDR3 here is CASSWDDGYEQYF.

The J gene is TRBJ2-1, the V gene TRBV28. The CDR3 length is 12 residues. Germline-derived CDR1 and CDR2 are MDHEN and SYDVKM. CDR3 protein: CASGLINNEQFF.

The chain uses TRBV29-1 and TRBJ2-7; TCRdb outputs TRBD2, but without DNA this stays unchecked. This CDR3 has 14 amino acids. Per germline, CDR1 SQVTM and CDR2 ANQGSEA. The CDR3 loop reads CSVVRDGQSYEQYF.

The genes are TRBV2 and TRBJ2-7; TCRdb's D gene call, TRBD2, goes unchecked for lack of DNA. This CDR3 contains 15 residues. Looked up from germline, CDR1 is SNHLY and CDR2 is FYNNEI. The CDR3 here is CASRESTSGVYEQYF.

The genes are TRBV5-1 and TRBJ2-1; the D call from TCRdb, TRBD2, cannot be confirmed without DNA. The CDR3 sequence is 13 residues long. Germline values: CDR1 SGHRS, CDR2 YFSETQ. The CDR3 region is CASSALADNEQFF.

The chain couples TRBV29-1 to TRBJ2-1. Germline V gene data show CDR1 as SQVTM and CDR2 as ANQGSEA. This CDR3 has 12 residues. CDR3 sequence reads: CSVGPGYNEQFF.

The chain recombines TRBV7-2 with TRBJ2-7; there is no DNA to check the TCRdb D call of TRBD1. The CDR3 is 16 residues long. Looked up from germline, CDR1 is SGHTA and CDR2 is FQGNSA. The CDR3 spells CASTPTTGGASYEQYF.